The 14 T cell receptor beta chains given below trace back to one sample, sequenced in a study of naive and memory T cell subsets. Findings and caveats of the study: Especially in CD8 cells, naive repertoires contained a few larger clonotypes, possibly CD45RA-re-expressing memory cells.

The beta constant-region primer was an equimolar mix of two oligonucleotides covering TRBC1 and TRBC2. Ligated cDNA was amplified by four rounds of PCR with nested alpha and beta constant-region primers and SP2. Via MiXCR, TCRdb re-called the UMI-ligation and nested PCR reads, giving one row per CDR3 protein. Altogether about 140,000 distinct CDR3 sequences are present, 15% to 20% being singletons, with the ten largest covering about 0.57%. Which antigens these TCRs recognize remains unknown. The specimen was naive CD8+ T cells from blood. All receptors come from a human donor in good health.

The CDR3 nucleotides are TGTGCCAGCAGTTACTCGATCGGGCAGGGGTTCACTGAAGCTTTCTTT. Its translation is CASSYSIGQGFTEAFF. V and J are TRBV6-2 or TRBV6-3 and TRBJ1-1; possible D gene TRBD1, 6 bases. From germline, CDR1 is MNHEY and CDR2 SVGEGT. The CDR3 contains 16 residues. The V gene lost 0 bases and the J gene lost 4 bases, with 15 bases spanning the gap.

V is TRBV4-1 and J is TRBJ2-2, with D possibly matching TRBD2 (6 bases). Germline V gene lookup returns CDR1 MGHRA and CDR2 YSYEKL. The CDR3 extends over 16 amino acids. V dropped 0 bases and J dropped 1 base, with 9 bases sitting between them. This CDR3 is CASSQDGGGNTGELFF. In DNA form, the CDR3 reads TGCGCCAGCAGCCAAGATGGGGGAGGGAACACCGGGGAGCTGTTTTTT.

This chain connects TRBV5-1 to TRBJ2-1; no definite D call. The CDR3 sequence is 18 residues long. Per germline, CDR1 SGHRS and CDR2 YFSETQ. Trimming cost V 2 bases and J 5 bases, with 23 bases left between them. The CDR3 spells CASSFRPGPPRPHNEQFF. The CDR3 bases are TGCGCCAGCAGCTTTCGACCCGGGCCCCCAAGACCCCACAATGAGCAGTTCTTC.

The CDR3 region is CASSVALDSEAFF. The CDR3 DNA is TGTGCCAGCAGTGTAGCCCTTGACAGTGAAGCTTTCTTT. The rearrangement links TRBV27 to TRBJ1-1; TRBD1 might be the D (5 bases). The CDR3 covers 13 residues. CDR1 and CDR2 (germline): MNHEY, SMNVEV (reference sequence). Trimming shortened V by 5 bases and J by 7 bases, and 14 bases separated the two germline ends.

The chain couples TRBV30 to TRBJ2-7; the D is unclear. V dropped 3 bases and J dropped 2 bases, with 11 bases sitting between them. CDR3 length: 13 residues. Per the germline V gene, CDR1 is GTSNPN and CDR2 is SVGIG (reference sequence). CDR3 protein: CAWRPRGAYEQYF. Here the CDR3 DNA reads TGTGCCTGGAGACCGCGTGGAGCCTACGAGCAGTACTTC.

The genes are TRBV12-3 or TRBV12-4 and TRBJ2-3; 7 positions match TRBD2. This CDR3 contains 15 residues. Trimming removed 2 bases from V and 5 bases from J; junction bases left unmatched: 7. The CDR3 nucleotides are TGTGCCAGCAGTTTAACGGGGCGGGAGATAGATACGCAGTATTTT. It translates to CASSLTGREIDTQYF.

This clonotype was detected only a few times. This chain links TRBV6-5 with TRBJ1-6; tentative D call: TRBD1 (5 bases). This CDR3 is 12 amino acids long. Germline lookup yields CDR1 MNHEY and CDR2 SVGAGI. The germline V and J ends were trimmed by 10 bases and 8 bases, with 12 bases remaining between them. The CDR3 coding sequence is TGTGCCACCTGGGCGGGGGATTCACCCCTCCACTTT. It specifies CATWAGDSPLHF.

The chain recombines TRBV5-8 with TRBJ1-1; D is unresolved. Deletions cut 5 bases from V and 6 bases from J, with 17 bases between. Looked up from germline, CDR1 is SGHTS and CDR2 is YDEGEE. This CDR3 is 14 amino acids long. The DNA for the CDR3 is TGTGCCAGCAGGGTGCGGGGATTTGGTTCTGAAGCTTTCTTT. This translates into CASRVRGFGSEAFF. The variable domain in full, with the rest retrieved from reference TRBV5-8 and TRBJ1-1, is EAGVTQSPTHLIKTRGQQATLRCSPISGHTSVYWYQQALGLGLQFLLWYDEGEERNRGNFPPRFSGRQFPNYSSELNVNALELEDSALYLCASRVRGFGSEAFFGQGTRLTVV.

The chain combines TRBV9 with TRBJ2-7; TRBD2 aligns across 7 bases. Germline V gene lookup returns CDR1 SGDLS and CDR2 YYNGEE. CDR3 size: 15 residues. V trimming: 0 bases; J trimming: 2 bases; junction bases outside the gene matches: 5. The CDR3 region is CASSVGRESAYEQYF. CDR3 nucleotides: TGTGCCAGCAGCGTAGGGCGGGAGAGCGCCTACGAGCAGTACTTC.

This chain connects TRBV4-1 to TRBJ2-7, with unresolved D. This CDR3 region has 16 residues. V was shortened by 2 bases and J by 1 base, with 15 bases between the two germline ends. The germline CDR1 and CDR2 sequences are MGHRA and YSYEKL. In DNA form, the CDR3 reads TGCGCCAGCAGCCAAAAGATGCCTCCTGCATCCTACGAGCAGTACTTC. Translated, it gives CASSQKMPPASYEQYF.

V and J are TRBV12-3 or TRBV12-4 and TRBJ1-1, with 7 nucleotides matching TRBD1. The V and J ends lost 2 bases and 1 base, in that order; junction bases with no gene match: 4. The length of the CDR3 is 15 residues. CDR3 protein: CASSLMGQPNTEAFF. The CDR3 nucleotides are TGTGCCAGCAGTTTAATGGGACAGCCGAACACTGAAGCTTTCTTT.

The sample holds one count of this clonotype. The rearrangement joins TRBV29-1 to TRBJ2-7, with D maybe TRBD1 (6 bases). Trimming shortened V by 0 bases and J by 7 bases, and 7 bases separated the two germline ends. CDR1 SQVTM and CDR2 ANQGSEA come from the germline V gene. This CDR3 has 11 amino acids. For the CDR3, the DNA is TGCAGCGTTGAAGATGACAGGGAGCAGTACTTC. Translated, it gives CSVEDDREQYF.

The table lists this clonotype with many counts. This chain uses TRBV30 with TRBJ1-1; TRBD1 matches 8 bases. This CDR3 has 13 amino acids. CDR1 is GTSNPN and CDR2 is SVGIG in the germline V gene (reference sequence). Unmatched junction bases numbered 6, after V lost 3 bases and J lost 6 bases. The CDR3 coding sequence is TGTGCCTGGAGCGGAGACAGGGGAGCTGAAGCTTTCTTT. It is translated as CAWSGDRGAEAFF.

V usage is TRBV4-1 and J usage is TRBJ2-7, with TRBD1 as a possible D gene (6 bases). V lost 5 bases and J 2 bases, leaving 16 bases between the germline ends. Germline-derived CDR1 and CDR2 are MGHRA and YSYEKL. The CDR3 is 15 amino acids. As DNA, the CDR3 is TGCGCCAGCAGCATCGAAGACAGGTCTCCCTACGAGCAGTACTTC. Translating gives CASSIEDRSPYEQYF.